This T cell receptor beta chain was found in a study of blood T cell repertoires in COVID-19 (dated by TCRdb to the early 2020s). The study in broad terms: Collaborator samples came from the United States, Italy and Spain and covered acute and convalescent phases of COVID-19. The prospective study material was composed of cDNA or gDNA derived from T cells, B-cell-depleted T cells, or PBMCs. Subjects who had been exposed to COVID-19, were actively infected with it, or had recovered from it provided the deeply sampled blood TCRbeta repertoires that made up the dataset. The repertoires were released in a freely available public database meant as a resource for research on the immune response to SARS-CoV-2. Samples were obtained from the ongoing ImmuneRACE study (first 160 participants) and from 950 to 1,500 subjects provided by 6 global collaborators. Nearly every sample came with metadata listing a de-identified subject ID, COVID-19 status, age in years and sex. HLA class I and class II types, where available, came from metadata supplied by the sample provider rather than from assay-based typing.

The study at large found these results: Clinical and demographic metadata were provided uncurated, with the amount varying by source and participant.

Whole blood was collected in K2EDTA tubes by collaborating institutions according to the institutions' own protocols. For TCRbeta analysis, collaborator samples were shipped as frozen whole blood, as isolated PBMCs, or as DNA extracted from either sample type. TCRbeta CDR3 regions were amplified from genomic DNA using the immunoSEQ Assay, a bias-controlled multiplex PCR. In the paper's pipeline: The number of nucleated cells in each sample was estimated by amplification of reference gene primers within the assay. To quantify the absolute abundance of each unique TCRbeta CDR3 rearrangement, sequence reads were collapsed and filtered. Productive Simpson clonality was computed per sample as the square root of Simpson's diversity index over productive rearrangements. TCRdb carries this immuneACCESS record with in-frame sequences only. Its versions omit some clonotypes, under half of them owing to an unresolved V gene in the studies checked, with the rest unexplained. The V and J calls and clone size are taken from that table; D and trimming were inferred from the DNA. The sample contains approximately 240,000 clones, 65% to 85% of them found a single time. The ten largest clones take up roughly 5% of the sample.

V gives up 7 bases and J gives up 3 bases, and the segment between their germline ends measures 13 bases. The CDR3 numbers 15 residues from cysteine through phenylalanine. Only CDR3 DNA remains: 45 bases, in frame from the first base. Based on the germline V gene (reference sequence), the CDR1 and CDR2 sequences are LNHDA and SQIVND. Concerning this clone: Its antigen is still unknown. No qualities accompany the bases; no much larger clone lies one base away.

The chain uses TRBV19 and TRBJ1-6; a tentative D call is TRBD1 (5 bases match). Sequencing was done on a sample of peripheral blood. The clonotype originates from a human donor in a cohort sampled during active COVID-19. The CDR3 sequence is CASIGGGNYNSPLHF. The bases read TGTGCCAGTATTGGGGGAGGAAACTATAATTCACCCCTCCACTTT.